This TCR beta chain was observed in a study of cytomegalovirus exposure and HLA in healthy donors. Primers for the PCR totalled 60 Vbeta and 13 Jbeta. The repertoire was sequenced with immunoSEQ multiplex PCR; TCRdb's copy has only in-frame clones and lacks some. The data contain 200,000 to 250,000 clones, about 85% of them seen just once; the ten biggest clones take up roughly 10%. Study-wide results and caveats: Researchers had no immune exposure information except CMV serostatus available. Among the most significant clusters, several appeared linked to common viral pathogens in a later analysis.

This CDR3 is built from 11 residues. Per germline, CDR1 DFQATT and CDR2 SNEGSKA (reference sequence). Trimming removed 4 bases at V and 4 bases at J, with 6 bases between. Concerning this clone: Its antigen remains unidentified.

This clonotype originated in a woman between 50 and 59 years old in good health and CMV-seropositive. The chain links TRBV20-1 to TRBJ2-3; TRBD1 is a possible D gene (5 bases). Sequencing was carried out using PBMCs. The CDR3 reads CSATTADTQYF. The CDR3 bases are TGCAGTGCTACGACAGCAGATACGCAGTATTTT.